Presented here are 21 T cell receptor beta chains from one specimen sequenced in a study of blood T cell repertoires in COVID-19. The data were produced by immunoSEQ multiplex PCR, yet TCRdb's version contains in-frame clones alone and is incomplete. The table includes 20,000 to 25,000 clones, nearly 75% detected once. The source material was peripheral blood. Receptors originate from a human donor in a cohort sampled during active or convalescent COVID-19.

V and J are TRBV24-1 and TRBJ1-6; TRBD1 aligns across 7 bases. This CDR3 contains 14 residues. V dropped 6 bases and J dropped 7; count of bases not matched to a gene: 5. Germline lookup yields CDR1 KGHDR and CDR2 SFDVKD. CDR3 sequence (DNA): TGTGCCACCAGTCCGGGACAGTTGAATTCACCCCTCCACTTT. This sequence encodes CATSPGQLNSPLHF.

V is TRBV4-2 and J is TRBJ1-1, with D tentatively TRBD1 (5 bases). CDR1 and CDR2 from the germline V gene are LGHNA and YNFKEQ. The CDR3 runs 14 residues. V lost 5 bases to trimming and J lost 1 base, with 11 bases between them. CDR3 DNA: TGTGCCAGCAGCTTTCGCGACAGGAACACTGAAGCTTTCTTT. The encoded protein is CASSFRDRNTEAFF.

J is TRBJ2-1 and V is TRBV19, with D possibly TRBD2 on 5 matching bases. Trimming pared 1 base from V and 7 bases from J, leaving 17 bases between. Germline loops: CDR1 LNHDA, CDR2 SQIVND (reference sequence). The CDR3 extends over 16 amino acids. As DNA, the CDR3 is TGTGCCAGTAGTATAGCACCTATAACGGGAACGAATGAGCAGTTCTTC. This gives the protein CASSIAPITGTNEQFF.

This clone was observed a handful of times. The CDR3 reads CASSRQGVWFF. The CDR3, as DNA: TGTGCCAGCAGTCGGCAGGGGGTATGGTTCTTC. V is TRBV3-1 (or the pseudogene TRBV3-2) and J is TRBJ2-1, with 7 nucleotides matching TRBD1. The germline CDR1 and CDR2 sequences are LGHDT and YNNKEL (reference sequence). Trimming at V came to 6 bases and at J to 15 bases, leaving 8 bases not matched to a gene. The CDR3 consists of 11 residues.

The CDR3 DNA reads as TGTGCCAGCAGACCTAAAGGGGTGAACCCTTCTGGCTACACCTTC. It yields the protein CASRPKGVNPSGYTF. The chain joins TRBV6-5 to TRBJ1-2; the D gene is possibly TRBD1 (5 bases). The V gene's germline CDR1 is MNHEY and CDR2 SVGAGI. The CDR3 totals 15 residues. The ends were cut back, 6 bases at V and 7 bases at J, with 21 bases in the middle.

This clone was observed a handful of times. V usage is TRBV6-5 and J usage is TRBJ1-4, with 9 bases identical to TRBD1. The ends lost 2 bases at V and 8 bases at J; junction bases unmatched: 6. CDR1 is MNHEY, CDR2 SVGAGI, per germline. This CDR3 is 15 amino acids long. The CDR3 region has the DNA TGTGCCAGCAGTTACGCCGGGACAGGGTACGAAAAACTGTTTTTT. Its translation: CASSYAGTGYEKLFF.

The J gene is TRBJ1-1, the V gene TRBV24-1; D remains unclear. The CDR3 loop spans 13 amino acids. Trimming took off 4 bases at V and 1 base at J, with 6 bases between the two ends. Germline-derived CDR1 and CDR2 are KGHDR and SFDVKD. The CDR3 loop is CATSDPQNTEAFF. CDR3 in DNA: TGTGCCACCAGTGACCCCCAGAACACTGAAGCTTTCTTT.

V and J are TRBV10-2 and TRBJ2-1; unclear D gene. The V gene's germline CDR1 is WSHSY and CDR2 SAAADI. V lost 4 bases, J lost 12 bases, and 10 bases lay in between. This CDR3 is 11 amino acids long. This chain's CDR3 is CASSVRSGQFF. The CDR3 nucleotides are TGCGCCAGCAGTGTGCGTTCGGGGCAGTTCTTC.

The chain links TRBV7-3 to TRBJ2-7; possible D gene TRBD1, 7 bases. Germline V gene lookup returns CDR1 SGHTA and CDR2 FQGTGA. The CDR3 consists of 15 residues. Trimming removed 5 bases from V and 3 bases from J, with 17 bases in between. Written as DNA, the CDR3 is TGTGCCAGCAGCCTTCGGGCAGGGGGGAACTACGAGCAGTACTTC. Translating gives CASSLRAGGNYEQYF.

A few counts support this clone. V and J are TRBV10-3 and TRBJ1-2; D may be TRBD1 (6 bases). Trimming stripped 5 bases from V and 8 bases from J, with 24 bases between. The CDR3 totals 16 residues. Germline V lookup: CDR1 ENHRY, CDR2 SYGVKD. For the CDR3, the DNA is TGTGCCATCAGTCCAGGACAGCTGGGAGTCACCTCCGGCTACACCTTC. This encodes CAISPGQLGVTSGYTF.

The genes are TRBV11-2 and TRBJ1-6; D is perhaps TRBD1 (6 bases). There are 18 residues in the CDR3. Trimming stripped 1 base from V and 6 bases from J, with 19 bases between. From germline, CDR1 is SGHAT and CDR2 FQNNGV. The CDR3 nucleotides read TGTGCCAGCAGCTTAGTCTTGGCGGGGGGCTTTCTTAATTCACCCCTCCACTTT. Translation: CASSLVLAGGFLNSPLHF.

CDR3 residues: CASSGYTGRPQHF. CDR3 nucleotide sequence: TGTGCCAGTAGTGGTTATACGGGGAGGCCCCAGCATTTT. J is TRBJ1-5 and V is TRBV19; no reliable D call. Per germline, CDR1 LNHDA and CDR2 SQIVND (reference sequence). This CDR3 is built from 13 residues. Deletions cut 5 bases from V and 9 bases from J, with 14 bases between.

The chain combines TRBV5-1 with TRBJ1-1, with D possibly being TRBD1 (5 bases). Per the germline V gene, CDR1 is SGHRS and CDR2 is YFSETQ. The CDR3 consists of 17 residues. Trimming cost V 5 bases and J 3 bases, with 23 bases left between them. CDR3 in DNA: TGCGCCAGCAGTCCCCCGAGGCAGGGCCTCCTTGACACTGAAGCTTTCTTT. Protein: CASSPPRQGLLDTEAFF.

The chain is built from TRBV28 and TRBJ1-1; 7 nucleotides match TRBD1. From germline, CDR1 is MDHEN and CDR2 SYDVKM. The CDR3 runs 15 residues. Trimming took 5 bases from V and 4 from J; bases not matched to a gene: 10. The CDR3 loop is CASSNEQGMGTEAFF. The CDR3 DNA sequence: TGTGCCAGCAGTAACGAACAGGGGATGGGCACTGAAGCTTTCTTT. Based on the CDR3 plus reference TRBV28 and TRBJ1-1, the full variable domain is DVKVTQSSRYLVKRTGEKVFLECVQDMDHENMFWYRQDPGLGLRLIYFSYDVKMKEKGDIPEGYSVSREKKERFSLILESASTNQTSMYLCASSNEQGMGTEAFFGQGTRLTVV.

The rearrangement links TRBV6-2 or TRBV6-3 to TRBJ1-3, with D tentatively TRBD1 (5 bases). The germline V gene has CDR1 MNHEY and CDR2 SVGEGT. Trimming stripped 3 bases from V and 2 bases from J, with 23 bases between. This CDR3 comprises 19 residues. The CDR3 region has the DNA TGTGCCAGCAGTTATAACCTCGGGGGGATTGGAAGGACTGGAAACACCATATATTTT. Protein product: CASSYNLGGIGRTGNTIYF.

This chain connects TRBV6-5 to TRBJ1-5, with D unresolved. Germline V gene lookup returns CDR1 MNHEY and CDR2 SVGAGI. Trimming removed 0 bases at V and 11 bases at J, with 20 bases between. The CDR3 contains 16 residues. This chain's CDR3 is CASSYSSSGWRKAQHF. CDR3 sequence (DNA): TGTGCCAGCAGTTACTCGAGCAGTGGGTGGAGAAAAGCCCAGCATTTT.

CDR3 DNA sequence: TGTGCCAGCAGCTCAACGATGGGACTAGGGCATCCGTTCTTC. Amino acid sequence: CASSSTMGLGHPFF. This rearrangement joins TRBV7-2 to TRBJ2-1; TRBD2 agrees at 8 bases. The V gene's germline CDR1 is SGHTA and CDR2 FQGNSA. V lost 4 bases and J lost 15; bases outside the gene matches: 14. The CDR3 totals 14 residues.

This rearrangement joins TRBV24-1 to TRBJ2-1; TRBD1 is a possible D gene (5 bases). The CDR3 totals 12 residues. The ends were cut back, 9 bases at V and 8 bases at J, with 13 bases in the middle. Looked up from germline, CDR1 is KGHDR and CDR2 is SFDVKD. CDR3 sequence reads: CATGQGVDEQFF. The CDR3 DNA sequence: TGTGCCACCGGGCAGGGTGTTGATGAGCAGTTCTTC.

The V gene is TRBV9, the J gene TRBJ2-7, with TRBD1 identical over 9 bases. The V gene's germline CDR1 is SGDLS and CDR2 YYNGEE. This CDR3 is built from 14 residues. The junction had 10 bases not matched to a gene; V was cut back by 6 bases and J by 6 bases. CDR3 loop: CASTLGQGTGEQYF. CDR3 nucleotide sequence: TGTGCCAGCACGCTTGGACAGGGGACCGGCGAGCAGTACTTC.

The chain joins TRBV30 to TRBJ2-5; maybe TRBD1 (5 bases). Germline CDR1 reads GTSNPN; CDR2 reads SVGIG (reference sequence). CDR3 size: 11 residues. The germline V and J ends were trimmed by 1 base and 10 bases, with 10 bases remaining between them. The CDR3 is CAWSERTIQYF. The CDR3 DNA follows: TGTGCCTGGAGTGAGAGGACAATCCAGTACTTC.

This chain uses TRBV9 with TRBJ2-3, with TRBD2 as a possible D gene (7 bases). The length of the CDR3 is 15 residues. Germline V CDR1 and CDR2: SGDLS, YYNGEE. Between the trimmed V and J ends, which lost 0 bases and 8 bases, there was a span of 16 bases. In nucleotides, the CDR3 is TGTGCCAGCAGCGTAGAAGGCGGGGGCCCCGGTACGCAGTATTTT. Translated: CASSVEGGGPGTQYF.